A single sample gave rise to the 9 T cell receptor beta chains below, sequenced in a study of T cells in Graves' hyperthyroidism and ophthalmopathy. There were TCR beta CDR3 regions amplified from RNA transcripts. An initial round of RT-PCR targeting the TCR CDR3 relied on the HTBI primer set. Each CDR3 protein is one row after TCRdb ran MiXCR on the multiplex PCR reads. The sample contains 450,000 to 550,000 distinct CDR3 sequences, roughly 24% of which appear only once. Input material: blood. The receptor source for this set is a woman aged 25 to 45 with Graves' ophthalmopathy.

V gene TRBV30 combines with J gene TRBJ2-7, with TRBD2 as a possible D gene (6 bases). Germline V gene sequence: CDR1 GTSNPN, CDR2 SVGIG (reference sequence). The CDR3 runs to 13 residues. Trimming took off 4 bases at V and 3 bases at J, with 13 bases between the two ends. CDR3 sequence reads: CAWKAGNYYEQYF. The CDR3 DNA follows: TGTGCCTGGAAGGCGGGGAATTACTACGAGCAGTACTTC.

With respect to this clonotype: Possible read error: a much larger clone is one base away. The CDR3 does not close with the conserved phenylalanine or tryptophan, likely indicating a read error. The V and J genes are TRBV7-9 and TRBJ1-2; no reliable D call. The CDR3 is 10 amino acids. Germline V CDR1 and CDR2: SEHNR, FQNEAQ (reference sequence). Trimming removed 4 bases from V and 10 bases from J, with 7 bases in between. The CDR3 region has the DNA TGTGCCAGCAGCTCAAGATACTACACCGTC. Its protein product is CASSSRYYTV.

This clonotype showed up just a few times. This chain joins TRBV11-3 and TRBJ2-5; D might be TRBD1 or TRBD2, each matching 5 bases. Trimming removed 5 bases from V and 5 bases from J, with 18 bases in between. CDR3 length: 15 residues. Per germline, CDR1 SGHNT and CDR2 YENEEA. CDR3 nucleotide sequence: TGTGCCAGCAGCAGTCCCGGGACCCAGCCGGAGACCCAGTACTTC. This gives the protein CASSSPGTQPETQYF.

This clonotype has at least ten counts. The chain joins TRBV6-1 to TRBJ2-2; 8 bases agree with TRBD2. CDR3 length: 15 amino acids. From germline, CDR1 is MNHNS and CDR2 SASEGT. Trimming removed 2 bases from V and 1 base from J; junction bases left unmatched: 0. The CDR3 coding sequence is TGTGCCAGCAGTGAACTAGCGGGGAACACCGGGGAGCTGTTTTTT. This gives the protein CASSELAGNTGELFF.

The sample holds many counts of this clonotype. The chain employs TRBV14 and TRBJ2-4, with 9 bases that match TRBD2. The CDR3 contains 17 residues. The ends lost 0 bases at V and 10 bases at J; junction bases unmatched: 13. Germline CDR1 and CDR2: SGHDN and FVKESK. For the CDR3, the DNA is TGTGCCAGCAGCCAAGATCTATACGGCCTAGCGGGGAGTATTCAGTACTTC. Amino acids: CASSQDLYGLAGSIQYF.

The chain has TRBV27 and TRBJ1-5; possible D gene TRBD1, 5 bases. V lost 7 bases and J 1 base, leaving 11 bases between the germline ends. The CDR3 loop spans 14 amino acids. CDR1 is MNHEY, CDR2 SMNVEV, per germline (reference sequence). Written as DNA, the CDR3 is TGTGCCAGCAAATCAGGGATCAGCAATCAGCCCCAGCATTTT. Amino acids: CASKSGISNQPQHF.

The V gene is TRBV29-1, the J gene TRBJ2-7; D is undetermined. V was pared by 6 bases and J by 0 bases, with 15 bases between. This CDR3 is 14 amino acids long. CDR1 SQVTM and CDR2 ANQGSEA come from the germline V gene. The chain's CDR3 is CSVRMPGNSYEQYF. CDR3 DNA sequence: TGCAGCGTGCGCATGCCTGGCAACTCCTACGAGCAGTACTTC.

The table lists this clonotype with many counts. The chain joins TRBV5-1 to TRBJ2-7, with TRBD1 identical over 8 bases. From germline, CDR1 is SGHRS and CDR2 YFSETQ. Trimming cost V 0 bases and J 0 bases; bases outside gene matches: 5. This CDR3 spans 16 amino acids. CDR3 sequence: CASSLGATGVSYEQYF. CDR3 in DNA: TGCGCCAGCAGCTTGGGGGCGACAGGGGTCTCCTACGAGCAGTACTTC. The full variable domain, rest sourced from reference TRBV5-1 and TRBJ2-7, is KAGVTQTPRYLIKTRGQQVTLSCSPISGHRSVSWYQQTPGQGLQFLFEYFSETQRNKGNFPGRFSGRQFSNSRSEMNVSTLELGDSALYLCASSLGATGVSYEQYFGPGTRLTVT.

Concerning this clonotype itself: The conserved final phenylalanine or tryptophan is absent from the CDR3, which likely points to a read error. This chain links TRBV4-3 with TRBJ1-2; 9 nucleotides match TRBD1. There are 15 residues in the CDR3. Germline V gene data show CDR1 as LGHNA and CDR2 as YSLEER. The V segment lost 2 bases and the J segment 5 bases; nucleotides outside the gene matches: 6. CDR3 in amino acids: CASSQRTGEGYGYTL. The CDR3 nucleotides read TGCGCCAGCAGCCAAAGGACAGGGGAGGGGTATGGCTACACCCTC.